This is a list of T cell receptor beta chains from one sample in a study of T-cell reconstitution after alpha-beta-depleted transplantation in children. TCRdb used MiXCR to reprocess the PCR reads, holding one entry per CDR3 protein. The data show about 580,000 distinct CDR3 sequences, roughly 24% seen once. This specimen was PBMCs, mostly from graft donor cells, taken 360 days after TCRalphabeta/CD19-depleted stem cell transplant. All receptors come from a boy younger than two who had a stem cell transplant for acute myeloid leukemia, so the T cells may come from the graft donor. CDR3s include the opening cysteine and the closing phenylalanine or tryptophan. D genes are given only for firm matches.

j_call v_call d_call cdr3_length cdr3_aa
TRBJ2-1 TRBV2 TRBD1 15 CASRVDRRVGNEQFF
TRBJ1-3 TRBV19 NA 14 CASNKGLSGNTIYF
TRBJ2-1 TRBV20-1 NA 13 CSAQGGLPPNKFF
TRBJ2-5 TRBV5-1 NA 12 CASSLVNEDQYF
TRBJ2-7 TRBV2 TRBD1 12 CATLDRRSEQYF
TRBJ1-5 TRBV20-1 NA 12 CSAPIPNQPQHF
TRBJ2-2 TRBV30 NA 14 CAWSVGAGTGELFF
TRBJ2-1 TRBV11-3 NA 15 CASTIQVTSYNEQFF
TRBJ2-1 TRBV7-9 NA 13 CASSSSVLNEQFF
TRBJ2-1 TRBV5-5 NA 13 CASTPSGYNEQFF
TRBJ1-4 TRBV29-1 NA 10 CSVGDEKLFF
TRBJ2-5 TRBV15 NA 15 CATSRDPPGETAQYF
TRBJ2-1 TRBV29-1 TRBD2 19 CSVVQLAGGRWIPHNEQFF
TRBJ1-3 TRBV12-3/TRBV12-4 NA 12 CASRGGRNTIYF
TRBJ2-3 TRBV11-2 TRBD1 16 CASSTSGTGFTDTQYF
TRBJ2-1 TRBV27 NA 14 CASSPPRWGVEQFF
TRBJ2-3 TRBV18 NA 19 CASSSPLTQAGTSTDTQYF
TRBJ2-7 TRBV7-2 TRBD2 17 CASSSSVPGDYSYEQYF
TRBJ2-3 TRBV29-1 NA 15 CSVGEGGQGTDTQYF
TRBJ2-1 TRBV27 TRBD1 12 CASSLTGVQQFF
TRBJ2-1 TRBV20-1 NA 14 CSAAQGGLYNEQFF
TRBJ2-1 TRBV7-9 NA 14 CASSLGSRINEQFF
TRBJ2-1 TRBV20-1 TRBD2 16 CSARDPGGSRYNEQFF